These 4 T cell receptor beta chains were all obtained from the same sample, sequenced in a study of T cell responses to AZD1222 COVID-19 vaccine. Data came from immunoSEQ multiplex PCR; TCRdb stores just in-frame clones and leaves some out. The table lists 100,000 or so clones, 70% to 90% of them singletons, with 5% to 6.5% in the top ten. Material: peripheral blood, obtained on day 0 of AZD1222 vaccination. Receptors were obtained from an adult in good health.

The chain employs TRBV5-6 and TRBJ2-7; D call uncertain. The V and J ends lost 1 base and 0 bases respectively, with 5 bases between them. The germline V gene encodes CDR1 SGHDT and CDR2 YYEEEE. The CDR3 covers 13 residues. CDR3 sequence: CASSLSNSYEQYF. The CDR3 nucleotides read TGTGCCAGCAGCTTGTCAAACTCCTACGAGCAGTACTTC.

The genes are TRBV7-7 and TRBJ2-3, with D unclear. Germline CDR1 SSHAT, CDR2 FNYEAQ (reference sequence). Trimming removed 0 bases from V and 2 bases from J, with 9 bases in between. The CDR3 is 15 amino acids. Here the CDR3 reads CASSLASGITDTQYF. The DNA for the CDR3 is TGTGCCAGCAGCTTAGCGTCAGGTATCACAGATACGCAGTATTTT.

The chain recombines TRBV6-5 with TRBJ2-3; D assignment may be TRBD1 or TRBD2 (5 bases each). Between the trimmed V and J ends, which lost 4 bases and 2 bases, there was a span of 16 bases. The germline CDR1 and CDR2 sequences are MNHEY and SVGAGI. CDR3 size: 16 residues. The CDR3 here is CASSLRGSSPTDTQYF. The CDR3 nucleotides are TGTGCCAGCAGTTTGAGGGGCAGTAGCCCCACAGATACGCAGTATTTT.

The chain has TRBV6-5 and TRBJ2-3, with D unresolved. Trimming removed 3 bases from V and 1 base from J, with 11 bases in between. Germline V gene lookup returns CDR1 MNHEY and CDR2 SVGAGI. This CDR3 has 15 amino acids. CDR3 bases: TGTGCCAGCAGTTATCTCGACCCTCGCACAGATACGCAGTATTTT. Its translation is CASSYLDPRTDTQYF.